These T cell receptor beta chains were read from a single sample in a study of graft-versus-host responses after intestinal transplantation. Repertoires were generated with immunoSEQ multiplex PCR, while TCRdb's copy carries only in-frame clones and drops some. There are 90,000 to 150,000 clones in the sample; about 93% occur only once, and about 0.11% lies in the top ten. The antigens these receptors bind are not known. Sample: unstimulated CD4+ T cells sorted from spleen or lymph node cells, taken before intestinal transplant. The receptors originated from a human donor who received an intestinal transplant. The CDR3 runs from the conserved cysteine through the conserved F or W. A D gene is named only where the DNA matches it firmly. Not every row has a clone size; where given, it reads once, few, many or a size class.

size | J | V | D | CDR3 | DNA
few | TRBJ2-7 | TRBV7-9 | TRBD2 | CASSLTSGSYEQYF | TGTGCCAGCAGCCTGACTAGCGGCTCCTACGAGCAGTACTTC
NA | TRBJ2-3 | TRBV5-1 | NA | CASSLGGRTDTQYF | TGCGCCAGCAGCTTGGGGGGGCGTACAGATACGCAGTATTTT
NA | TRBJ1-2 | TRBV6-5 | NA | CASSYWLSYGYTF | TGTGCCAGCAGTTACTGGTTGTCCTATGGCTACACCTTC
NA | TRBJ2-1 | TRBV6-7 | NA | CAGRLSSSYNEQFF | TGTGCCGGGAGACTATCGAGCTCCTACAATGAGCAGTTCTTC
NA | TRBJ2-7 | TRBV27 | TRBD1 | CASSRDSLYEQYF | TGTGCCAGCAGCCGGGACAGCCTCTACGAGCAGTACTTC
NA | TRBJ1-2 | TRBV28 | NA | CASSLSHYGYTF | TGTGCCAGCAGTTTATCCCACTATGGCTACACCTTC
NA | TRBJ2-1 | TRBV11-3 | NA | CASSLDPRDEQFF | TGTGCCAGCAGCTTAGATCCAAGGGATGAGCAGTTCTTC
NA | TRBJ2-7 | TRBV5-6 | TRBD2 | CASSLVTSGRLNEQYF | TGTGCCAGCAGCTTGGTGACTAGCGGGAGGCTGAACGAGCAGTACTTC
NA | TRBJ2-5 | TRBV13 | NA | CASSRSGETQYF | TGTGCCAGCAGCCGTAGCGGAGAGACCCAGTACTTC
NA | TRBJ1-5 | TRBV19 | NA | CASSISWEGRGRNQPQHF | TGTGCCAGTAGTATAAGCTGGGAGGGACGGGGGCGCAATCAGCCCCAGCATTTT
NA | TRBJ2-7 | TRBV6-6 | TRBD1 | CASSYPPPTGGAEQYF | TGTGCCAGCAGTTACCCGCCGCCGACAGGGGGCGCCGAGCAGTACTTC
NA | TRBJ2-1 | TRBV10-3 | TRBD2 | CAISESGTSGQNEQFF | TGTGCCATCAGTGAGTCGGGGACTAGCGGGCAAAATGAGCAGTTCTTC
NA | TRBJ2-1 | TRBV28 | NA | CASSSAPNEQFF | TGTGCCAGCAGTTCCGCTCCCAATGAGCAGTTCTTC
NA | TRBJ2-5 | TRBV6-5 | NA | CASSYLGRTQETQYF | TGTGCCAGCAGTTACCTGGGACGGACCCAAGAGACCCAGTACTTC
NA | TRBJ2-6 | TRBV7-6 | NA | CASSPQVSGANVLTF | TGTGCCAGCAGCCCACAGGTCTCTGGGGCCAACGTCCTGACTTTC
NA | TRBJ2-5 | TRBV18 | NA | CASSLQGLLEQETQYF | TGTGCCAGCTCACTCCAAGGCCTTTTAGAACAAGAGACCCAGTACTTC
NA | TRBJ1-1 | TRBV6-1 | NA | CASIKTVGSTGAFF | TGTGCCAGCATAAAGACAGTAGGCTCGACAGGAGCTTTCTTT
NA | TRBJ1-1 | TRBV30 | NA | CAWKGYTEAFF | TGTGCCTGGAAGGGTTATACTGAAGCTTTCTTT
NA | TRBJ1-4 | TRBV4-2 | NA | CASSRYKSQGSTNEKLFF | TGTGCCAGCAGCCGTTATAAAAGCCAGGGATCAACTAATGAAAAACTGTTTTTT
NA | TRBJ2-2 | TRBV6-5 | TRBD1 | CASSRDSGSPGELFF | TGTGCCAGCAGCCGGGACAGTGGGTCCCCCGGGGAGCTGTTTTTT
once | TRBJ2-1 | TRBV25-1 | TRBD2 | CASRTSGVHNEQFF | TGTGCCAGCAGGACTAGCGGGGTTCACAATGAGCAGTTCTTC
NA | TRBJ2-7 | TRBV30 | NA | CAWKGYSSYEQYF | TGTGCCTGGAAGGGTTATTCATCCTACGAGCAGTACTTC
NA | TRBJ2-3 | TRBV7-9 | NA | CASSYPGDTDTQYF | TGTGCCAGCAGCTATCCGGGAGACACAGATACGCAGTATTTT
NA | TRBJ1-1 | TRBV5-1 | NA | CASSLASRLSEAFF | TGCGCCAGCAGCTTGGCCTCCAGACTATCTGAAGCTTTCTTT
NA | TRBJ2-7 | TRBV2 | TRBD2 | CASRTSGRGEQYF | TGTGCCAGCAGGACTAGCGGGAGAGGCGAGCAGTACTTC
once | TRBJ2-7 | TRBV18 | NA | CASSGGRRDEQYF | TGTGCCAGCTCAGGGGGACGGAGGGATGAGCAGTACTTC
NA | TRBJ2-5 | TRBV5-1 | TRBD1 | CASSRGLGETQYF | TGCGCCAGCTCCAGGGGGCTGGGGGAGACCCAGTACTTC
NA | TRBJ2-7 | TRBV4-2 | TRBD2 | CASSRKLGSPQREMNEQYF | TGTGCCAGCAGCCGCAAATTGGGAAGCCCCCAGCGGGAGATGAACGAGCAGTACTTC
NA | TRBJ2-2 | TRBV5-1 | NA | CASSLVAGSTGELFF | TGCGCCAGCAGCTTGGTCGCAGGGTCCACCGGGGAGCTGTTTTTT
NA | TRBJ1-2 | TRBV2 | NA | CASSGRVDYTF | TGTGCCAGCAGTGGCAGGGTTGACTACACCTTC
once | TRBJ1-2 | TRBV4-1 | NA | CASSLRDGGGYGYTF | TGCGCCAGCAGCCTCAGAGACGGTGGGGGCTATGGCTACACCTTC
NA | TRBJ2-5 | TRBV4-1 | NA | CASSQDAVADLETQYF | TGCGCCAGCAGCCAAGATGCAGTGGCAGATTTAGAGACCCAGTACTTC
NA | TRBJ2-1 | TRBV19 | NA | CASRPRGSTSYNEQFF | TGTGCCAGTAGGCCCCGGGGCTCTACCTCCTACAATGAGCAGTTCTTC
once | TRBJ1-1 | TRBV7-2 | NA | CASSLDRNTEAFF | TGTGCCAGCAGCTTAGACAGGAACACTGAAGCTTTCTTT
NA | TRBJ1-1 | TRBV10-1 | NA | CASSGGLGTEAFF | TGCGCCAGCAGCGGGGGGCTTGGCACTGAAGCTTTCTTT
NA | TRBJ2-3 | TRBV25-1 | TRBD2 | CASSDTSGPGPDTQYF | TGTGCCAGCAGTGACACTAGCGGGCCGGGCCCAGATACGCAGTATTTT
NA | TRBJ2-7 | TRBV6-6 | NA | CASSYSRFAYEQYF | TGTGCCAGCAGTTACTCGCGATTCGCCTACGAGCAGTACTTC
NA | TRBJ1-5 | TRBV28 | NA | CASSSAGGGRQPQHF | TGTGCCAGCAGTTCCGCCGGGGGGGGGAGGCAGCCCCAGCATTTT
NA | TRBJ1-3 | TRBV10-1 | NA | CASSESRAISGNTIYF | TGCGCCAGCAGTGAGTCAAGGGCCATCTCTGGAAACACCATATATTTT
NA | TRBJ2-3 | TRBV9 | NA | CASSVGTSRSASTDTQYF | TGTGCCAGCAGCGTAGGAACTAGCAGATCCGCTAGCACAGATACGCAGTATTTT
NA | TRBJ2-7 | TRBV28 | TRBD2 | CASSLSGRGYEQYF | TGTGCCAGCAGCCTTAGCGGGAGGGGTTACGAGCAGTACTTC
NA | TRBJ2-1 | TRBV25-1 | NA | CASRGWTIDNEQFF | TGTGCCAGCAGAGGCTGGACTATCGACAATGAGCAGTTCTTC
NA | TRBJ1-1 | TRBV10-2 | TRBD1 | CASTQGGDRNTEAFF | TGCGCCAGCACCCAGGGGGGGGATCGGAACACTGAAGCTTTCTTT
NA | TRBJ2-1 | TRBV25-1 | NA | CASSRLLGQEQFF | TGTGCCAGCAGTAGGCTCCTCGGTCAGGAGCAGTTCTTC
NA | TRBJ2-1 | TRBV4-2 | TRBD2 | CASSLVGLAGGSYNEQFF | TGTGCCAGCAGCCTTGTGGGGCTAGCGGGAGGCTCTTACAATGAGCAGTTCTTC
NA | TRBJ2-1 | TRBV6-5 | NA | CASSYLAGIGQFF | TGTGCCAGCAGTTACCTAGCCGGGATTGGGCAGTTCTTC
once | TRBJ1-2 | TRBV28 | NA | CASSFSPGSGYGYTF | TGTGCCAGCAGTTTTAGTCCAGGGAGTGGCTATGGCTACACCTTC
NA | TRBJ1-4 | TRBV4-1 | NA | CASSQGQFNEKLFF | TGCGCCAGCAGCCAAGGACAGTTTAATGAAAAACTGTTTTTT
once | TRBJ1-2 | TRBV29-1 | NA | CSVQWTPWDGYTF | TGCAGCGTCCAATGGACACCTTGGGATGGCTACACCTTC
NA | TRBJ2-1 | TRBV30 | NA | CAWSTGRTVANEQFF | TGTGCCTGGAGTACGGGCAGGACGGTCGCCAATGAGCAGTTCTTC
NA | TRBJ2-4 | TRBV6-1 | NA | CASSGQVIQYF | TGTGCCAGCAGTGGACAGGTTATTCAGTACTTC